These T cell receptor beta chains were read from a single sample in a study of T-cell memory formation after mild COVID-19. From the 5' RACE reads, TCRdb called clonotypes with MiXCR, one entry per CDR3 protein. The sample has 100,000 to 150,000 distinct CDR3 sequences; roughly 6% are singletons. Sequenced: PBMCs or a T cell subset sorted from them (not recorded which). The receptor source for this set is an adult woman who had mild COVID-19 (a few samples of this study predate the infection). Cell type and time point are not known. CDR3s include the opening cysteine and the closing phenylalanine or tryptophan. The D gene is left open where the match is weak. Clone size is stated in some rows and not others, as once, few, many or a class when expanded.

TRBV12-5,-,TRBJ2-2,many,TGTGCTAGTGGTCCGATAGTAGACGGGGAGCTGTTTTTT,CASGPIVDGELFF
TRBV7-3,TRBD2,TRBJ2-7,many,TGTGCCAGCAGCTTAGGAGCCCACGGGACTAGCGGGGGAAGCTCCTACGAGCAGTACTTC,CASSLGAHGTSGGSSYEQYF
TRBV5-1,-,TRBJ2-2,few,TGCGCCAGCAGCGAGTTCGCCGGGGGGCCGAACACCGGGGAGCTGTTTTTT,CASSEFAGGPNTGELFF
TRBV5-1,TRBD2,TRBJ2-7,many,TGCGCCAGCAGCTTGTTTTTACCGGGACTAGCGGGGAAGGCCTACGAGCAGTACTTC,CASSLFLPGLAGKAYEQYF
TRBV5-6,-,TRBJ1-2,few,TGTGCCAGCAGCCGGGTCTATGGCTACACCTTC,CASSRVYGYTF
TRBV7-9,-,TRBJ2-1,large,TGTGCCAGCAGCCTCCTAGGAGCCGAGCAGTTCTTC,CASSLLGAEQFF
TRBV20-1,-,TRBJ2-7,many,TGCAGTGCTAGAGATTGGGTTTACGAGCAGTACTTC,CSARDWVYEQYF
TRBV3-1,TRBD2,TRBJ2-7,few,TGTGCCAGCAGCCGCCCGGGAGGGGGGGCAAGGGAGCAGTACTTC,CASSRPGGGAREQYF
TRBV4-3,TRBD2,TRBJ2-2,-,TGCGCCAGCAGCCAAGAGGGCGGGAGGTCCGGGGAGCTGTTTTTT,CASSQEGGRSGELFF
TRBV5-1,TRBD2,TRBJ2-1,many,TGCGCCAGCAGCTACGGACTAGCGGGAGTGCTGGGGAATGAGCAGTTCTTC,CASSYGLAGVLGNEQFF
TRBV7-3,-,TRBJ1-6,-,TGTGCCAGCAGCTCCACAGGGCGTTCCCCCCTCCACTTT,CASSSTGRSPLHF
TRBV12-3/TRBV12-4,-,TRBJ2-7,-,TGTGCCAGCAGTTTAGTTGGGGGGAACGAGCAGTACTTC,CASSLVGGNEQYF
TRBV30,TRBD2,TRBJ2-5,few,TGTGCCTGGAGTGGAGAGACTAGCGGGTCGGCGGCCCAGTACTTC,CAWSGETSGSAAQYF
TRBV10-3,TRBD2,TRBJ2-1,-,TGTGCCATCAGTGGGTCTAGCGGGGTATCCTACAATGAGCAGTTCTTC,CAISGSSGVSYNEQFF
TRBV12-3/TRBV12-4,TRBD1,TRBJ2-7,few,TGTGCCAGCAGTTTATTAGACAGGGGAATCCACGAGCAGTACTTC,CASSLLDRGIHEQYF
TRBV7-8,-,TRBJ2-3,many,TGTGCCAGCAGCCAAGGGACCACAGATACGCAGTATTTT,CASSQGTTDTQYF
TRBV6-5,-,TRBJ1-6,-,TGTGCCAGCAGTTACGGCGGGGCGAGCTCCTATAATTCACCCCTCCACTTT,CASSYGGASSYNSPLHF
TRBV5-1,-,TRBJ2-7,-,TGCGCCAGCAGCTTGGTCGAAGCCGGGACCAAACCCCCGTACTTC,CASSLVEAGTKPPYF
TRBV19,-,TRBJ1-1,few,TGTGCCAGTAGTGATCCCGGACGGAACCCTGAAGCTTTCTTT,CASSDPGRNPEAFF
TRBV11-3,-,TRBJ2-7,few,TGTGCCAGCAGCCGCGTCCCTGCCTCCTACGAGCAGTACTTC,CASSRVPASYEQYF
TRBV11-2,-,TRBJ2-1,-,TGTGCCAGCAGCTTGTGCCTTGACAATGAGCAGTTCTTC,CASSLCLDNEQFF
TRBV12-3/TRBV12-4,TRBD1,TRBJ2-1,few,TGTGCCAGCAGTCCGCGGACAGGGACGAATGGTGAGCAGTTCTTC,CASSPRTGTNGEQFF
TRBV4-3,-,TRBJ2-3,many,TGCGCCAGCAGCCAAGATTTTGTGAGGGATACGCAGTATTTT,CASSQDFVRDTQYF
TRBV12-3/TRBV12-4,-,TRBJ2-1,few,TGTGCCAGCAGTTTAGCGGGGGGAATAATCTCCTACAATGAGCAGTTCTTC,CASSLAGGIISYNEQFF